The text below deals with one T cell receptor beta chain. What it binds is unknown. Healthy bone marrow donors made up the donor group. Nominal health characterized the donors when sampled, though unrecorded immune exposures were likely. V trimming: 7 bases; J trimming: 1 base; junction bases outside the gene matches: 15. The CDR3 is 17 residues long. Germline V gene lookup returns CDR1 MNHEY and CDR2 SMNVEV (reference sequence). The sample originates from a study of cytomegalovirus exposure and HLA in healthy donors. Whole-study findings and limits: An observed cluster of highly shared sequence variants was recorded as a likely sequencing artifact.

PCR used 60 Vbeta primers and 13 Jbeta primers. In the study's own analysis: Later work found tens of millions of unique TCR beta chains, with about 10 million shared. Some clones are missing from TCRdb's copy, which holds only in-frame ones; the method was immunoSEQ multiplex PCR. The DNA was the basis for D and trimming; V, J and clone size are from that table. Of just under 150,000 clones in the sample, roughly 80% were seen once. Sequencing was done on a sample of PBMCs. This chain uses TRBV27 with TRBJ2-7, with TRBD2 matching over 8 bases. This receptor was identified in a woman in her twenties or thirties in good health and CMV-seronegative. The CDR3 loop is CASMTLAGPSGSYEQYF. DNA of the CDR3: TGTGCCAGCATGACCCTAGCGGGCCCCTCCGGGTCCTACGAGCAGTACTTC.